Each of the 32 T cell receptor beta chains below was sequenced from the same sample in a study of T cells in Graves' hyperthyroidism and ophthalmopathy. Template material for amplifying TCR beta CDR3 regions consisted of RNA transcripts. HTBI primers were the set used in a first-round RT-PCR of the TCR CDR3. TCRdb called the multiplex PCR reads again in MiXCR, with one record for every CDR3 protein. The sample contains some 560,000 distinct CDR3 sequences, 15% to 19% of which appear only once. Sequenced material: blood. Receptor source: a young woman with Graves' hyperthyroidism.

The sample holds a few counts of this clonotype. The V and J genes are TRBV9 and TRBJ2-1; 12 bases are a match to TRBD2. V was pared by 4 bases and J by 5 bases, with 7 bases of the junction left unmatched. The CDR3 is 16 residues long. Per germline, CDR1 SGDLS and CDR2 YYNGEE. The CDR3 nucleotides read TGTGCCAGCAGCCCTAGACTAGCGGGAGCGAACAATGAGCAGTTCTTC. Protein product: CASSPRLAGANNEQFF.

This clonotype was counted at least ten times. The gene calls are TRBV29-1 and TRBJ2-7; D is perhaps TRBD2 (6 bases). The CDR3 loop spans 11 amino acids. V was shortened by 7 bases and J by 3 bases, with 10 bases between the two germline ends. The V gene's germline CDR1 is SQVTM and CDR2 ANQGSEA. As DNA, the CDR3 is TGCAGCGCAGGGACTTACTACGAGCAGTACTTC. Its translation is CSAGTYYEQYF.

The V call is TRBV6-1, the J call TRBJ2-4, with TRBD1 matching over 10 bases. The CDR3 spans 14 residues. The germline V gene encodes CDR1 MNHNS and CDR2 SASEGT. V lost 4 bases and J lost 8; bases outside the gene matches: 5. CDR3 bases: TGTGCCAGCAGTGGACAGGGGGCGCGGTACATTCAGTACTTC. Translation: CASSGQGARYIQYF.

This clonotype showed up many times. The rearrangement joins TRBV20-1 to TRBJ1-2, with a weak D call TRBD1 (5 bases). Looked up from germline, CDR1 is DFQATT and CDR2 is SNEGSKA (reference sequence). This CDR3 has 14 amino acids. V was clipped by 2 bases and J by 3 bases, with 13 bases between them. CDR3 coding DNA: TGCAGTGCTAGACAATCCGGGACGGACTATGGCTACACCTTC. Its translation: CSARQSGTDYGYTF.

This clonotype was seen many times. The chain couples TRBV7-9 to TRBJ2-3; D call uncertain. Per the germline V gene, CDR1 is SEHNR and CDR2 is FQNEAQ (reference sequence). The CDR3 loop spans 14 amino acids. V lost 8 bases to trimming and J lost 0 bases, with 12 bases between them. The CDR3 sequence is CASGRISSTDTQYF. CDR3 coding DNA: TGTGCCAGCGGCAGGATCTCTAGCACAGATACGCAGTATTTT.

A few counts support this clonotype. V and J are TRBV12-3 or TRBV12-4 and TRBJ1-1; D not certain. V was cut by 7 bases and J by 1 base, with 13 bases left in between. The CDR3 consists of 14 residues. This CDR3 reads CASNQDGRNTEAFF. CDR3 bases: TGTGCCAGCAACCAGGACGGGAGGAACACTGAAGCTTTCTTT.

The CDR3 sequence: CASSRLAGGTPGELFF. CDR3 in DNA: TGTGCCAGCAGTCGACTAGCGGGAGGTACCCCCGGGGAGCTGTTTTTT. J is TRBJ2-2 and V is TRBV6-1; 13 nucleotides align to TRBD2. The CDR3 has 16 residues. CDR1 and CDR2 (germline): MNHNS, SASEGT. The V segment lost 5 bases and the J segment 6 bases; nucleotides outside the gene matches: 6.

This clonotype was observed at least ten times. The chain has TRBV28 and TRBJ2-2; D not resolved. Trimming stripped 3 bases from V and 5 bases from J, with 13 bases between. Germline V CDR1 and CDR2: MDHEN, SYDVKM. This CDR3 contains 15 residues. CDR3 in amino acids: CASSLSGRLTGELFF. The CDR3 coding sequence is TGTGCCAGCAGTTTGTCCGGCAGACTGACCGGGGAGCTGTTTTTT.

The V and J genes are TRBV28 and TRBJ1-3, with 7 bases lining up with TRBD1. The CDR3 runs to 15 residues. Germline CDR1 is MDHEN and CDR2 is SYDVKM. Germline trimming cut 6 bases from V and 1 base from J; bases unmatched to any gene: 6. The CDR3 DNA reads as TGTGCCAGCAGCCCGACAGGGTGGTCTGGAAACACCATATATTTT. Protein product: CASSPTGWSGNTIYF.

This chain connects TRBV12-3 or TRBV12-4 to TRBJ1-2, with unresolved D. This CDR3 region has 16 residues. V lost 5 bases, J lost 13 bases, and 29 bases lay in between. This CDR3 reads CASSAGRGQTPTAPTF. DNA of the CDR3: TGTGCCAGCAGTGCCGGGCGTGGGCAGACCCCTACGGCTCCCACCTTC.

There are many counts of this clonotype. The V gene is TRBV15, the J gene TRBJ2-1, with 11 bases that match TRBD2. CDR3 length: 18 residues. The germline V gene has CDR1 LNHNV and CDR2 YYDKDF (reference sequence). Trimming took 0 bases from V and 5 from J; bases not matched to a gene: 9. The CDR3 coding sequence is TGTGCCACCAGCAGAGAACACTCGACTAGCGGGGCTGACAATGAGCAGTTCTTC. It encodes CATSREHSTSGADNEQFF.

This clonotype was seen many times. This chain connects TRBV20-1 to TRBJ2-1; 7 nucleotides align to TRBD2. The CDR3 extends over 15 amino acids. Germline V gene data show CDR1 as DFQATT and CDR2 as SNEGSKA (reference sequence). With V trimmed by 2 bases and J by 3 bases, 7 bases remained unmatched. CDR3 sequence: CSARRASGSYNEQFF. The CDR3 bases are TGCAGTGCTAGAAGAGCTAGCGGTAGCTACAATGAGCAGTTCTTC.

This clonotype was counted only a few times. The chain joins TRBV6-1 to TRBJ2-4; D is uncertain. Germline CDR1 reads MNHNS; CDR2 reads SASEGT. V was pared by 5 bases and J by 1 base, with 12 bases between. CDR3 length: 15 residues. The CDR3 DNA reads TGTGCCAGCAGTTCCCACTACTCCGCCAAAAACATTCAGTACTTC. It codes for CASSSHYSAKNIQYF.

This clonotype was observed many times. This chain links TRBV6-1 with TRBJ2-7; D is possibly TRBD2 (6 bases). Trimming cost V 4 bases and J 4 bases, with 14 bases left between them. This CDR3 comprises 14 residues. Germline V gives CDR1 MNHNS, CDR2 SASEGT. The CDR3, as DNA: TGTGCCAGCAGTGCCAGACTAGGGTCTTACGAGCAGTACTTC. This translates into CASSARLGSYEQYF.

This clonotype was detected ten times or more. The chain recombines TRBV11-1 with TRBJ2-5; D gene unclear. V was cut by 1 base and J by 3 bases, with 3 bases left in between. Germline V gene lookup returns CDR1 SGHAT and CDR2 FQDESV (reference sequence). The CDR3 consists of 12 residues. In DNA, the CDR3 is TGTGCCAGCAGCTTAGAAAAAGAGACCCAGTACTTC. Translation gives CASSLEKETQYF.

This clonotype has at least ten counts. This sequence joins TRBV18 and TRBJ1-1; D is unclear. The CDR3 has 12 residues. Germline V gene sequence: CDR1 KGHSH, CDR2 LQKENI. V lost 5 bases, J lost 6 bases, and 10 bases lay in between. Here the CDR3 reads CASSMDGSEAFF. The CDR3 DNA reads as TGTGCCAGCTCAATGGATGGGTCTGAAGCTTTCTTT. Full variable domain (missing parts from reference TRBV18 and TRBJ1-1): NAGVMQNPRHLVRRRGQEARLRCSPMKGHSHVYWYRQLPEEGLKFMVYLQKENIIDESGMPKERFSAEFPKEGPSILRIQQVVRGDSAAYFCASSMDGSEAFFGQGTRLTVV.

This sequence joins TRBV19 and TRBJ1-2; weak D call: TRBD1 (6 bases). The germline gives CDR1 LNHDA, CDR2 SQIVND (reference sequence). Trimming shortened V by 5 bases and J by 6 bases, and 13 bases separated the two germline ends. CDR3 size: 13 residues. The CDR3 nucleotides read TGTGCCAGTAGTCAAACAGGGCTGGATGGCTACACCTTC. It encodes CASSQTGLDGYTF.

This clonotype was seen repeatedly, ten times or more. V and J are TRBV18 and TRBJ1-2; D is undetermined. The germline V gene has CDR1 KGHSH and CDR2 LQKENI. The CDR3 has 13 residues. The ends were cut back, 3 bases at V and 8 bases at J, with 13 bases in the middle. The CDR3 bases are TGTGCCAGCTCACCGTTTAATGGAGAGGGCTACACCTTC. Translation: CASSPFNGEGYTF.

This clonotype was seen a handful of times. The V and J genes are TRBV20-1 and TRBJ1-1, with D tentatively TRBD1 (6 bases). The ends were cut back, 1 base at V and 6 bases at J, with 15 bases in the middle. The CDR3 spans 14 residues. Germline V gives CDR1 DFQATT, CDR2 SNEGSKA (reference sequence). This CDR3 reads CSARVRGPGAEAFF. The DNA for the CDR3 is TGCAGTGCTAGAGTACGGGGGCCGGGGGCTGAAGCTTTCTTT.

This clonotype has ten or more counts. The chain carries TRBV20-1 and TRBJ2-3, with 7 bases fitting TRBD2. There are 15 residues in the CDR3. Trimming at V came to 3 bases and at J to 2 bases, leaving 8 bases not matched to a gene. CDR1 and CDR2 from the germline V gene are DFQATT and SNEGSKA (reference sequence). The CDR3 nucleotides are TGCAGTGCTAGGGGGGGGTACCGGACCACAGATACGCAGTATTTT. This translates into CSARGGYRTTDTQYF.

Ten or more counts support this clonotype. V is TRBV28 and J is TRBJ2-7; maybe TRBD2 (6 bases). The V end was cut by 11 bases, the J end by 3 bases, with 11 bases between. The CDR3 contains 11 residues. CDR1 and CDR2 from the germline V gene are MDHEN and SYDVKM. The CDR3 nucleotides read TGTGCCGCGGGACGATTCTACGAGCAGTACTTC. Translated, it gives CAAGRFYEQYF. The full variable domain, rest sourced from reference TRBV28 and TRBJ2-7, is DVKVTQSSRYLVKRTGEKVFLECVQDMDHENMFWYRQDPGLGLRLIYFSYDVKMKEKGDIPEGYSVSREKKERFSLILESASTNQTSMYLCAAGRFYEQYFGPGTRLTVT.

This rearrangement joins TRBV19 to TRBJ2-3; possible D gene TRBD1, 5 bases. Germline values: CDR1 LNHDA, CDR2 SQIVND (reference sequence). The length of the CDR3 is 14 residues. V lost 5 bases and J 6 bases, leaving 15 bases between the germline ends. CDR3 sequence (DNA): TGTGCCAGTAGTCCCCCAGGGCCGCGGGATACGCAGTATTTT. This codes for CASSPPGPRDTQYF.

This clonotype was recorded at least ten times. The chain links TRBV20-1 to TRBJ2-7, with TRBD1 matching 12 bases. V was clipped by 3 bases and J by 4 bases; unmatched bases: 7. The germline CDR1 and CDR2 sequences are DFQATT and SNEGSKA (reference sequence). The CDR3 runs to 15 residues. The CDR3 here is CSARKGTGGAYEQYF. The DNA for the CDR3 is TGCAGTGCTAGGAAAGGGACAGGGGGCGCGTACGAGCAGTACTTC.

This clonotype came up a few times. The J gene is TRBJ1-2, the V gene TRBV7-9; D not resolved. Germline-derived CDR1 and CDR2 are SEHNR and FQNEAQ (reference sequence). This CDR3 region has 15 residues. Trimming took off 6 bases at V and 4 bases at J, with 18 bases between the two ends. The CDR3 region is CASSQSDGPSYGYTF. Here the CDR3 DNA reads TGTGCCAGCAGTCAATCCGACGGGCCGAGCTATGGCTACACCTTC.

This clonotype occurred a few times. This rearrangement joins TRBV9 to TRBJ1-2, with D tentatively TRBD1 (6 bases). The CDR3 totals 22 residues. Germline CDR1 reads SGDLS; CDR2 reads YYNGEE. The V and J ends lost 0 bases and 0 bases respectively, with 30 bases between them. Here the CDR3 reads CASSVASIPLPDSMKANYGYTF. The CDR3 region has the DNA TGTGCCAGCAGCGTAGCTTCAATTCCGCTTCCGGACAGTATGAAAGCTAACTATGGCTACACCTTC.

This clonotype was seen a handful of times. The chain joins TRBV9 to TRBJ2-3; weak D call: TRBD1 (5 bases). Germline lookup yields CDR1 SGDLS and CDR2 YYNGEE. The V end lost 4 bases, the J end lost 5 bases, and 17 bases lay between the germline ends. This CDR3 has 15 amino acids. The CDR3 sequence is CASSPHPGMRDTQYF. Written as DNA, the CDR3 is TGTGCCAGCAGCCCCCATCCAGGGATGCGAGATACGCAGTATTTT.

At least ten counts were recorded for this clonotype. V is TRBV29-1 and J is TRBJ2-1; 9 bases fit TRBD2. Germline V gives CDR1 SQVTM, CDR2 ANQGSEA. Trimming cost V 7 bases and J 4 bases; bases outside gene matches: 11. The CDR3 loop spans 15 amino acids. In DNA, the CDR3 is TGCAGCGATCTACCCTCGACTAGCGGATACAATGAGCAGTTCTTC. It codes for CSDLPSTSGYNEQFF.

The chain carries TRBV4-2 and TRBJ2-5; TRBD1 is a possible D gene (7 bases). With 3 bases removed from V and 6 bases from J, the gap between germline ends came to 20 bases. CDR1 LGHNA and CDR2 YNFKEQ come from the germline V gene. CDR3 length: 16 amino acids. The CDR3 is CASSQSGPGGLKTQYF. For the CDR3, the DNA is TGTGCCAGCAGCCAGAGCGGCCCAGGGGGGTTGAAGACCCAGTACTTC.

There are many counts of this clonotype. The gene calls are TRBV28 and TRBJ1-2, with D unresolved. The CDR3 covers 13 residues. V lost 2 bases, J lost 3 bases, and 7 bases lay in between. Germline assignment: CDR1 MDHEN and CDR2 SYDVKM. Here the CDR3 reads CASSLQAYYGYTF. In DNA, the CDR3 is TGTGCCAGCAGTTTACAGGCCTACTATGGCTACACCTTC.

This clonotype occurred many times. The chain uses TRBV9 and TRBJ1-1; no clear D. Germline values: CDR1 SGDLS, CDR2 YYNGEE. V lost 0 bases and J 3 bases, leaving 9 bases between the germline ends. The CDR3 is made up of 14 amino acids. CDR3 sequence (DNA): TGTGCCAGCAGCGTAGCTATGAGGGACACTGAAGCTTTCTTT. Translated: CASSVAMRDTEAFF.

The genes are TRBV5-5 and TRBJ1-4, with D uncertain. From germline, CDR1 is SGHKS and CDR2 YYEKEE (reference sequence). The V gene lost 0 bases and the J gene lost 6 bases, with 12 bases spanning the gap. The CDR3 contains 15 residues. CDR3 in amino acids: CASSLVGRWDEKLFF. The CDR3 DNA sequence: TGTGCCAGCAGCTTGGTCGGCAGGTGGGATGAAAAACTGTTTTTT.

The V and J genes are TRBV12-3 or TRBV12-4 and TRBJ1-4; D is perhaps TRBD1 (6 bases). This CDR3 has 13 amino acids. V lost 6 bases and J 9 bases, leaving 14 bases between the germline ends. The CDR3 sequence: CASSLRGGQKLFF. CDR3 coding DNA: TGTGCCAGCAGCCTAAGGGGGGGGCAAAAACTGTTTTTT.